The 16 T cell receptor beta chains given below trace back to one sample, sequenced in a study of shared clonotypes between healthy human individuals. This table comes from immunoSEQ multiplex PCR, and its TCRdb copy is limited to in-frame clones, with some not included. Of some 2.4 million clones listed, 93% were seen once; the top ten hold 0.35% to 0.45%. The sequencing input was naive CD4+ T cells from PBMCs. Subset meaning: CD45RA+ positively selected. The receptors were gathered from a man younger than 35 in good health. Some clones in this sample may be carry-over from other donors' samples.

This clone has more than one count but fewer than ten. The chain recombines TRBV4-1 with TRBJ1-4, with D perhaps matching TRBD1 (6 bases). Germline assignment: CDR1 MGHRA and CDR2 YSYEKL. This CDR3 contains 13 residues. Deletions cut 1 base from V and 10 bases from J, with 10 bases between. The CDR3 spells CASSQAGERKLFF. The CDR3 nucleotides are TGCGCCAGCAGCCAAGCAGGGGAGAGAAAACTGTTTTTT.

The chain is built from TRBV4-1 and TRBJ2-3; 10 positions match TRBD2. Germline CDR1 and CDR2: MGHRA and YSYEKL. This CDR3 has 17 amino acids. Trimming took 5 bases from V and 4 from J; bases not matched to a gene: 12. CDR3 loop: CASSSPSSGTSADTQYF. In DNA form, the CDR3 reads TGCGCCAGCAGCTCCCCCTCTTCCGGGACTAGCGCAGATACGCAGTATTTT.

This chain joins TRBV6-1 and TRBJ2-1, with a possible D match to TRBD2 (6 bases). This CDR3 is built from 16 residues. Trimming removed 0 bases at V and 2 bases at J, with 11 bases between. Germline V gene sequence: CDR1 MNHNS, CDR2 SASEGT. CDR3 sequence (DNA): TGTGCCAGCAGTGAAGCGAGGAGGGGAACCTACAATGAGCAGTTCTTC. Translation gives CASSEARRGTYNEQFF.

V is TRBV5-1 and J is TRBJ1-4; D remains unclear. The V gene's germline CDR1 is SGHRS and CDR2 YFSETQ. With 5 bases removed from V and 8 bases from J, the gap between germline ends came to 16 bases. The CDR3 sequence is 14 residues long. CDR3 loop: CASSFGGFAEKLFF. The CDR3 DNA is TGCGCCAGCAGTTTCGGAGGGTTTGCCGAAAAACTGTTTTTT.

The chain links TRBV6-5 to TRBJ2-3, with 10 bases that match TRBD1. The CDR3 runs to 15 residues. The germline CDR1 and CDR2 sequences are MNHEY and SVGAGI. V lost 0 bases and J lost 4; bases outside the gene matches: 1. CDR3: CASSYSGTGADTQYF. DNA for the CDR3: TGTGCCAGCAGTTACTCCGGGACAGGGGCAGATACGCAGTATTTT.

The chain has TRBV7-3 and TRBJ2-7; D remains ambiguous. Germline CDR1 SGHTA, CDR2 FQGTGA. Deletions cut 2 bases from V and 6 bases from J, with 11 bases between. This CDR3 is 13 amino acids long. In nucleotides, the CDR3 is TGTGCCAGCAGCTTATATCCCGGAATCGAGCAGTACTTC. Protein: CASSLYPGIEQYF.

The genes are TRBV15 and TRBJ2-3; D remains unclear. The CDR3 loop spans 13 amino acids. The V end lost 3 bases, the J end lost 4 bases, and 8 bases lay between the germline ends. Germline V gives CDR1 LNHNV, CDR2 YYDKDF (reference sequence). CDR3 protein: CATSRPTADTQYF. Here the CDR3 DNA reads TGTGCCACCAGCAGGCCTACCGCAGATACGCAGTATTTT.

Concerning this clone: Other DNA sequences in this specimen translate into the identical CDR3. CDR3 DNA sequence: TGTGCCAGTAGTGTTCGACAGGGGGCGCGGACTGAAGCTTTCTTT. Translated, it gives CASSVRQGARTEAFF. The chain couples TRBV19 to TRBJ1-1; 10 nucleotides line up with TRBD1. J lost 5 bases, V lost 5 bases, and 8 bases had no gene match. This CDR3 is 15 amino acids long. Germline values: CDR1 LNHDA, CDR2 SQIVND (reference sequence).

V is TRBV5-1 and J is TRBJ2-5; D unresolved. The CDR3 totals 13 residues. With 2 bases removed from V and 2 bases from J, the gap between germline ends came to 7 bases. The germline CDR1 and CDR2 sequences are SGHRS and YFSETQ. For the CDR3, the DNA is TGCGCCAGCAGCTTCGCCTTTCAAGAGACCCAGTACTTC. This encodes CASSFAFQETQYF.

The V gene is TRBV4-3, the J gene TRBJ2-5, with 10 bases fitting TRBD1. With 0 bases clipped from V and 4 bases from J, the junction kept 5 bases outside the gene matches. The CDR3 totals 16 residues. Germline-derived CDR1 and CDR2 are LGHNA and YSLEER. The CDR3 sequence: CASSQDRGQGRETQYF. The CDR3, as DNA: TGCGCCAGCAGCCAAGATAGGGGACAGGGGAGAGAGACCCAGTACTTC.

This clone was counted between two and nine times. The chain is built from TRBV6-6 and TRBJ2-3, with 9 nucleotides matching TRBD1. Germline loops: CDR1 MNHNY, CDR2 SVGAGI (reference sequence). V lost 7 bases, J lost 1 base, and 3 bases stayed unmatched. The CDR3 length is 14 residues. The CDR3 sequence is CASKRTGGTDTQYF. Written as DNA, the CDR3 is TGTGCCAGCAAAAGGACAGGGGGCACAGATACGCAGTATTTT.

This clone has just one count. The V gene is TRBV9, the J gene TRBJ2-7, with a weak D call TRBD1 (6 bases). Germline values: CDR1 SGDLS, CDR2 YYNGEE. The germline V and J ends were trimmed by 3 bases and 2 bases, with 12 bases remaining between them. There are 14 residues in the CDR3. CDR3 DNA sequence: TGTGCCAGCAGCGCTGGACAGTCCCCCTACGAGCAGTACTTC. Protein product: CASSAGQSPYEQYF.

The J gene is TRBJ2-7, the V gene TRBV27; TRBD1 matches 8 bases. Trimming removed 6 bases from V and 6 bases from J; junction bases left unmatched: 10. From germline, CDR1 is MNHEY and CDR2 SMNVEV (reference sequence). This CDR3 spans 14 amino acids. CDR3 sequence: CASRGGQVPSEQYF. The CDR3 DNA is TGTGCCAGCAGGGGGGGACAGGTTCCAAGCGAGCAGTACTTC.

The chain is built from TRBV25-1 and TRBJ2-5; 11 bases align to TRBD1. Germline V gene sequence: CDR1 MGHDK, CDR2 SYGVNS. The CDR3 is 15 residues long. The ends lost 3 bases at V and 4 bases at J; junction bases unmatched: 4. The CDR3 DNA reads TGTGCCAGCAGTGACTGGACAGGGGGCGCAGAGACCCAGTACTTC. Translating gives CASSDWTGGAETQYF. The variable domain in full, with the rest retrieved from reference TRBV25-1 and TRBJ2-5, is EADIYQTPRYLVIGTGKKITLECSQTMGHDKMYWYQQDPGMELHLIHYSYGVNSTEKGDLSSESTVSRIRTEHFPLTLESARPSHTSQYLCASSDWTGGAETQYFGPGTRLLVL.

CDR3 sequence (DNA): TGTGCCAGCAGGGTGGCCCTTACAGGGAGGCAGGGCTACACCTTC. Translated: CASRVALTGRQGYTF. The chain recombines TRBV28 with TRBJ1-2, with a tentative D call TRBD1 (6 bases). Germline CDR1 is MDHEN and CDR2 is SYDVKM. This CDR3 contains 15 residues. V gave up 6 bases and J gave up 8 bases, with 22 bases separating them.

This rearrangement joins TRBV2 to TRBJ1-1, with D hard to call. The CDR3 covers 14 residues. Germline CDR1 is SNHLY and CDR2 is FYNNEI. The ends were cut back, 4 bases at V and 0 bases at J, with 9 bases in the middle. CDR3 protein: CASSVSQMNTEAFF. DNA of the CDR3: TGTGCCAGCAGTGTCAGCCAGATGAACACTGAAGCTTTCTTT.